This record concerns one T cell receptor (beta chain) sequence. Time point given: pre-treatment sample, taken before nivolumab and TIL therapy. Patients were adults with stage 4 NSCLC. The data were taken from a study of TIL therapy for anti-PD-1-resistant metastatic lung cancer. Study background: Tumors were harvested before any PD-1/PD-L1 blockade. Half of patients were current or former smokers. Median tumor PD-L1 proportion score was under 6.5%.

This was the immunoSEQ v3 assay. Produced via immunoSEQ multiplex PCR; TCRdb's table is partial and in-frame only. The sample carries 35,000 or so clones, less than 85% recorded once. The germline CDR1 and CDR2 sequences are LNHNV and YYDKDF (reference sequence). V gave up 5 bases and J gave up 0 bases, with 11 bases separating them. This CDR3 region has 15 residues. The sequenced sample was blood, obtained at baseline. This receptor was obtained from a person between 25 and 79 years old with non-small cell lung cancer. The chain links TRBV15 to TRBJ2-1; D gene uncertain. CDR3 in DNA: TGTGCCACCAGCCCTCCCCTATCCTCCTACAATGAGCAGTTCTTC. It translates to CATSPPLSSYNEQFF.